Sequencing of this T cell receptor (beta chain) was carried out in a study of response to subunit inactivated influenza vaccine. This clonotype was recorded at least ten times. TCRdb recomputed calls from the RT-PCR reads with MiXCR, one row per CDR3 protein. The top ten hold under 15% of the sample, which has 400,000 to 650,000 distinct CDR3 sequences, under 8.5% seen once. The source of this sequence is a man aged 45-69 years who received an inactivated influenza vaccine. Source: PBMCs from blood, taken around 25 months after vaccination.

CDR3 amino acids: CASSPPTGYEQYF. As DNA, the CDR3 is TGCGCCAGCAGCCCCCCTACAGGGTACGAGCAGTACTTC. V usage is TRBV5-1 and J usage is TRBJ2-7, with D possibly being TRBD1 (6 bases). Germline CDR1 reads SGHRS; CDR2 reads YFSETQ. The CDR3 loop spans 13 amino acids. V was trimmed by 4 bases and J by 4 bases, leaving 12 bases between them. Looking up the rest from reference TRBV5-1 and TRBJ2-7 gives the full variable domain: KAGVTQTPRYLIKTRGQQVTLSCSPISGHRSVSWYQQTPGQGLQFLFEYFSETQRNKGNFPGRFSGRQFSNSRSEMNVSTLELGDSALYLCASSPPTGYEQYFGPGTRLTVT.